The entry that follows covers one T cell receptor (beta chain) sequence. Its target antigen remains unknown. Base qualities are not at hand, and no much larger clone is one base apart. The sample comes from a study of identical twins (dated by TCRdb to 2016 to 2018). A note on the overall study: To test whether fetal clonotypes persist, the study used deep sequencing on TCR alpha and beta repertoires from monozygotic twins, unrelated adults of various ages, and cord blood. To rule out contamination, replicate twin experiments were performed at different times with different library preparation protocols.

Only healthy Caucasian donors were included. The researchers also sequenced three unrelated adults who were not twins: a male aged 18 to 30, a male aged 50 to 60, and a female aged 50 to 60. Miltenyi CD45RO+ enrichment and human naive T-cell isolation kits were used to isolate memory (CD45RO+) and naive T cells from PBMC. Study-wide conclusions, independent of this receptor: In beta out-of-frame sequences, excess twin sharing was weaker, because having fewer shared sequences lowered the signal-to-noise ratio. Recombination models systematically underestimated out-of-frame TCR alpha sharing in monozygotic twins but agreed with sharing between unrelated individuals. Because the same donors could not be followed over many years, conclusions were based on cross-sectional statistical analysis. Fewer insertions were carried by abundant cord blood beta clonotypes; a weaker similar trend was observed in young adult naive repertoires, while no such trend was observed in memory repertoires. Compared with coincidental sharing between unrelated individuals, an excess of low generation-probability sequences was observed among out-of-frame TCR alpha sequences shared between twins. Invariant T cells such as MAIT and iNKT could partly confound zero-insertion analyses, though diverse VJ usage argued against this for most clonotypes.

From a lookup of the germline V gene (reference sequence), CDR1 and CDR2 are LNHDA and SQIVND. The cysteine opens and the phenylalanine closes a CDR3 of 15 amino acids. Only the CDR3 part of the read is kept: 45 bases, read in frame from the first base. V is pared back by 1 base and J by 6 bases, with 12 bases lying between the germline termini. Libraries were built with 5' RACE. For sequencing, an Illumina HiSeq 2000 was employed. Template switching added a universal primer binding site, and the final cDNA carried a unique molecular identifier that allowed TCR cDNA molecules to be counted accurately. Specific primers in the conserved constant-segment region were used to synthesize first-strand cDNA for TCR alpha and beta chains. To control for contamination, every cDNA library carried two barcodes: a SMART-Mk sample barcode plus Illumina barcodes. TruSeq adapter sequences along with Illumina sample barcodes were introduced in two successive PCR steps. Sequencing of the TCR alpha and beta cDNA libraries was done on the Illumina HiSeq platform using custom primers. The authors' analysis ran thus. MiGEC processed the raw reads to extract unique molecular identifiers, while MiXCR was used to determine the CDR3 positions. For each individual, recombination models were inferred using an EM algorithm with the repgenHMM and IGoR tools. The tcR package in R was used for shared clonotype analysis, with sharing normalized by the product of cloneset sizes. Out-of-frame nonproductive sequences were analyzed to study raw recombination free of thymic and clonal selection effects. The public reads were quality trimmed at Q25 with fastp and then assembled into clones with MiXCR by TCRdb, keeping productive beta chains. All rows with the same CDR3 protein become a single entry with the most common DNA and genes. The V and J calls and clone size come from TCRdb's table, not from the authors' own analysis. Within this sample are around 340,000 distinct CDR3 sequences, with 8.5% to 10% of them counted one time only. The ten largest clones take up 8% to 10% of the sample.

The material sequenced was naive T cells sorted from blood. Explained via the paper, the cell subset or site label denotes: cells isolated with a human naive T-cell isolation kit. The chain uses TRBV19 and TRBJ2-2; tentative D gene TRBD2, with 6 bases matching. The sequence was collected from a woman aged 50 to 60 in good health. The sequenced DNA: TGTGCCAGTAGTATAGGCGGGGCTATTGCCGGGGAGCTGTTTTTT. It is translated as CASSIGGAIAGELFF.